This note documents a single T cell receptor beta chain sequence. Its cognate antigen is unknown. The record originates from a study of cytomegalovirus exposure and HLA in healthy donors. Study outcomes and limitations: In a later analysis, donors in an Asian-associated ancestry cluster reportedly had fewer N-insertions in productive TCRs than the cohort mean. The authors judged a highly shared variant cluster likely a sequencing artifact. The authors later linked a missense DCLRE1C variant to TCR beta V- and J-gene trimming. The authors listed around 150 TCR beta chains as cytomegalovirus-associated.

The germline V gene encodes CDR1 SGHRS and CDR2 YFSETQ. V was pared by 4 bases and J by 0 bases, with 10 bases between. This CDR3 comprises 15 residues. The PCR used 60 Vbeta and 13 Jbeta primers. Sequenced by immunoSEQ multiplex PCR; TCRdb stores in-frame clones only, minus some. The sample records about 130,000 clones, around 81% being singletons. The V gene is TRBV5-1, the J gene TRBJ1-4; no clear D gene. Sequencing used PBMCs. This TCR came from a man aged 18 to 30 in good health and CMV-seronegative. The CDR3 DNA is TGCGCCAGCAGCCGGAACAGAGCAACTAATGAAAAACTGTTTTTT. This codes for CASSRNRATNEKLFF. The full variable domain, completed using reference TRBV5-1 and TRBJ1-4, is KAGVTQTPRYLIKTRGQQVTLSCSPISGHRSVSWYQQTPGQGLQFLFEYFSETQRNKGNFPGRFSGRQFSNSRSEMNVSTLELGDSALYLCASSRNRATNEKLFFGSGTQLSVL.